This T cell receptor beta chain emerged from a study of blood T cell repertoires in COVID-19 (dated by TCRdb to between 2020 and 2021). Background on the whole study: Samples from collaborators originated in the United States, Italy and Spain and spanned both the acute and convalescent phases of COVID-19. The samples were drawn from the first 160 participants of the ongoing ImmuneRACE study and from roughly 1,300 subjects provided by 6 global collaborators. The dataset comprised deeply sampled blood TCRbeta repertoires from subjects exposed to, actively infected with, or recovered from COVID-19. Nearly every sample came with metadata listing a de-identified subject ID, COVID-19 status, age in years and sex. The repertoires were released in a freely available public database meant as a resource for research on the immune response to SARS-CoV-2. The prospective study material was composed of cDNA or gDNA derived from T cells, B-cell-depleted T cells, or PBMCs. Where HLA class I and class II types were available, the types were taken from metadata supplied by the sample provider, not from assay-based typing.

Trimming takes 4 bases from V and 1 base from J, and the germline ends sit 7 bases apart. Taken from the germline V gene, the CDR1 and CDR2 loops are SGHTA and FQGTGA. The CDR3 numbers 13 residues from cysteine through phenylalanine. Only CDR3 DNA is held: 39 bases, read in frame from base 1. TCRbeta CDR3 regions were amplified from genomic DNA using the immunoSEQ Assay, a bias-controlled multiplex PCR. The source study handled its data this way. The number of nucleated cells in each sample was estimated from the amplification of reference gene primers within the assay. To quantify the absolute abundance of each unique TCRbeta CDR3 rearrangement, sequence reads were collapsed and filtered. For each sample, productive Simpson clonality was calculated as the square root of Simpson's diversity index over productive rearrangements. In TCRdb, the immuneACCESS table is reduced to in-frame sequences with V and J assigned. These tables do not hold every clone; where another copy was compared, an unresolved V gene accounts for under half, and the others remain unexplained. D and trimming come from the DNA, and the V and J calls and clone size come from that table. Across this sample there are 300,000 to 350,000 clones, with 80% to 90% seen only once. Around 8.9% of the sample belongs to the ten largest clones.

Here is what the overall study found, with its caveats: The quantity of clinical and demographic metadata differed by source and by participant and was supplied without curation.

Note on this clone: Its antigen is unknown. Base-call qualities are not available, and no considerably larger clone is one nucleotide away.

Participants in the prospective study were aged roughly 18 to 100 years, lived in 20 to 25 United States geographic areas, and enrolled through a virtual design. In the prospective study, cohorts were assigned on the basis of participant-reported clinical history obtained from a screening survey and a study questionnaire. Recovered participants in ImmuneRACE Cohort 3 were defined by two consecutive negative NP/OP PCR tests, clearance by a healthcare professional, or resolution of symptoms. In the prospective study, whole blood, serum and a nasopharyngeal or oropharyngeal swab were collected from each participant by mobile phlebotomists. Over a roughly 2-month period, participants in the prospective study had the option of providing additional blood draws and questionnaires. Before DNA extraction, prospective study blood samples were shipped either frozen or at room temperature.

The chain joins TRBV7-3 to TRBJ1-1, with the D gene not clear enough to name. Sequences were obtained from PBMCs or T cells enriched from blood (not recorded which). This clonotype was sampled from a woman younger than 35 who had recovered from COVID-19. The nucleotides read TGTGCCAGCAGCTGGGCAGCGAACACTGAAGCTTTCTTT. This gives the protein CASSWAANTEAFF. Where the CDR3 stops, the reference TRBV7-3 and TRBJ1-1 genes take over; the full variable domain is GAGVSQTPSNKVTEKGKYVELRCDPISGHTALYWYRQSLGQGPEFLIYFQGTGAADDSGLPNDRFFAVRPEGSVSTLKIQRTERGDSAVYLCASSWAANTEAFFGQGTRLTVV.